Listed below are T cell receptor beta chains from one sample, sequenced in a study of blood T cell repertoires in COVID-19. Libraries were prepared by immunoSEQ multiplex PCR; TCRdb keeps only in-frame clonotypes and omits some of them. This table has hundreds of thousands of clones, roughly 86% appearing once. The sequenced material came from peripheral blood. Receptor source: a woman aged 55-69 years with COVID-19, enrolled during active disease. CDR3s include the opening cysteine and the closing phenylalanine or tryptophan. A D gene is named only where the DNA matches it firmly. Some rows mark clone size as missing; the rest say once, few, many or name a class of expanded clone.

D gene	clone size	V gene	J gene	CDR3 protein	CDR3 DNA
-	-	TRBV18	TRBJ1-5	CASSATLSGEPQHF	TGTGCCAGCTCAGCGACCTTAAGCGGGGAGCCCCAGCATTTT
-	-	TRBV19	TRBJ2-7	CASSIDGGSGYEQYF	TGTGCCAGTAGTATAGACGGGGGATCTGGCTACGAGCAGTACTTC
TRBD1	-	TRBV28	TRBJ1-5	CASANSGDRGPGNQPQHF	TGTGCCAGCGCGAATTCGGGGGACAGGGGGCCGGGCAATCAGCCCCAGCATTTT
-	-	TRBV5-1	TRBJ2-1	CASQGRGNEQFF	TGCGCCAGCCAGGGACGGGGGAATGAGCAGTTCTTC
TRBD1	-	TRBV5-1	TRBJ2-1	CASSRVAQGQGSYNEQFF	TGCGCCAGCAGCCGTGTGGCCCAGGGACAGGGCAGCTACAATGAGCAGTTCTTC
-	-	TRBV19	TRBJ2-6	CASTIGVSLSGANVLTF	TGTGCCAGTACTATCGGGGTTTCCCTCTCTGGGGCCAACGTCCTGACTTTC
-	-	TRBV25-1	TRBJ2-1	CASSRLGTRIDNEQFF	TGTGCCAGCAGCCGACTTGGGACTCGAATAGACAATGAGCAGTTCTTC
-	-	TRBV6-5	TRBJ1-4	CASSRRGGNEKLFF	TGTGCCAGCAGTCGTCGGGGGGGGAATGAAAAACTGTTTTTT
-	-	TRBV18	TRBJ1-2	CASSPDSNYGYTF	TGTGCCAGCTCACCCGACAGCAACTATGGCTACACCTTC
TRBD1	few	TRBV9	TRBJ2-7	CASSLTGWGSEQYF	TGTGCCAGCAGCTTGACAGGGTGGGGTAGCGAGCAGTACTTC
-	-	TRBV2	TRBJ1-5	CASSGDSLNQPQHF	TGTGCCAGCAGTGGGGACTCCCTTAATCAGCCCCAGCATTTT
TRBD2	-	TRBV12-5	TRBJ2-5	CASAVGTTETQYF	TGTGCTAGTGCCGTAGGGACTACTGAGACCCAGTACTTC